A selection of T cell receptor beta chains follows, all from one sample in a study of breast tumors, draining lymph nodes, adjacent tissues. TCRdb analysed the multiplex PCR reads with MiXCR anew, one entry per CDR3 protein. There are 50,000 to 55,000 distinct CDR3 sequences in the sample; over 40% occur only once, and over 9.5% lies in the top ten. Sample: breast tumor tissue. The receptors come from a female donor with breast cancer. Some clones in this sample may be carry-over from other donors' samples. The CDR3 runs from the conserved cysteine through the conserved F or W. D genes are given only for firm matches. Clone size is stated in some rows and not others, as once, few, many or a class when expanded.

v_gene	d_gene	j_gene	abundance	CDR3aa	CDR3nt
TRBV4-1	TRBD2	TRBJ2-2	many	CASSQRLAGDERTGELFF	TGCGCCAGCAGCCAACGTCTAGCGGGAGACGAGAGGACCGGGGAGCTGTTTTTT
TRBV7-8	.	TRBJ2-7	.	CASSPFGGAPPCSYEQYF	TGTGCCAGCAGCCCTTTTGGGGGTGCACCTCCGTGCTCCTACGAGCAGTACTTC
TRBV28	.	TRBJ1-2	many	CASSLLGGQSYGYTF	TGTGCCAGCAGTTTATTAGGGGGGCAGAGCTATGGCTACACCTTC
TRBV7-3	.	TRBJ2-1	medium-sized	CASSGGTPGDEQFF	TGTGCCAGCAGCGGCGGAACCCCGGGGGATGAGCAGTTCTTC
TRBV20-1	.	TRBJ2-2	many	CSARETNTGELFF	TGCAGTGCCCGTGAAACGAACACCGGGGAGCTGTTTTTT
TRBV5-5	.	TRBJ1-1	few	CASRLQKNTEAFF	TGTGCCAGCAGGTTACAGAAGAACACTGAAGCTTTCTTT
TRBV28	.	TRBJ2-7	many	CASSQVQVPYEQYF	TGTGCCAGCAGTCAGGTCCAGGTGCCCTACGAGCAGTACTTC
TRBV11-2	TRBD1	TRBJ1-2	.	CASSLDPQGANYGYTF	TGTGCCAGCAGCTTAGATCCACAGGGGGCTAACTATGGCTACACCTTC
TRBV20-1	.	TRBJ2-7	.	CSASSESPYEQYF	TGCAGTGCCAGCAGTGAATCCCCTTACGAGCAGTACTTC
TRBV7-2	TRBD2	TRBJ2-5	many	CASSLGAGGPWGTQYF	TGTGCCAGCAGCTTAGGGGCGGGAGGGCCCTGGGGGACCCAGTACTTC
TRBV7-9	.	TRBJ2-5	many	CASRDSWETQYF	TGTGCCAGCCGGGACTCTTGGGAGACCCAGTACTTC
TRBV29-1	.	TRBJ1-3	.	CSAWVDNGNTIYF	TGCAGCGCCTGGGTCGATAATGGAAACACCATATATTTT
TRBV18	.	TRBJ1-2	.	CASSTGNYGYTF	TGTGCCAGCTCCACAGGGAACTATGGCTACACCTTC
TRBV28	.	TRBJ2-7	few	CASRLGRGGYYEQYF	TGTGCCAGCAGGTTGGGGAGGGGGGGCTACTACGAGCAGTACTTC
TRBV15	.	TRBJ2-3	medium-sized	CATSRVQNTQYF	TGTGCCACCAGCAGAGTACAGAATACGCAGTATTTT
TRBV6-5	.	TRBJ1-5	many	CASSPYRNQPQHF	TGTGCCAGCAGTCCCTACCGTAATCAGCCCCAGCATTTT
TRBV7-2	TRBD2	TRBJ2-1	many	CASSRTSGGYNEQFF	TGTGCCAGCAGCCGGACTAGCGGGGGGTACAATGAGCAGTTCTTC
TRBV5-5	.	TRBJ2-1	many	CASSLTPYNEQFF	TGTGCCAGCAGCTTGACACCTTACAATGAGCAGTTCTTC
TRBV29-1	.	TRBJ2-2	once	CSVFSRGSAGELFF	TGCAGCGTTTTCTCGAGGGGTTCGGCCGGGGAGCTGTTTTTT
TRBV24-1	TRBD2	TRBJ2-1	.	CATSGTSGGVEQFF	TGCGCCACCAGTGGGACTAGCGGGGGGGTTGAGCAGTTCTTC
TRBV24-1	.	TRBJ2-3	.	CATSGFRGTDTQYF	TGTGCCACCAGTGGATTCCGAGGCACAGATACGCAGTATTTT
TRBV6-1	TRBD2	TRBJ2-5	many	CASSGGSSGRTRETQYF	TGTGCCAGCAGTGGAGGAAGTAGCGGGAGGACTCGGGAGACCCAGTACTTC
TRBV5-1	.	TRBJ2-7	many	CASSLGLVGYEQYF	TGCGCCAGCAGCTTGGGTCTAGTGGGCTACGAGCAGTACTTC
TRBV20-1	TRBD2	TRBJ2-1	many	CSAEYLAGGLNEQFF	TGCAGTGCTGAATACCTAGCGGGAGGCCTCAATGAGCAGTTCTTC
TRBV27	TRBD1	TRBJ2-1	many	CATSHGTEYNEQFF	TGTGCCACAAGTCATGGGACAGAGTACAATGAGCAGTTCTTC
TRBV20-1	.	TRBJ1-2	.	CSAATDGGYTF	TGCAGTGCTGCTACAGATGGTGGCTACACCTTC
TRBV6-1	.	TRBJ1-5	many	CASRRASTSNQPQHF	TGTGCCAGCAGGCGGGCCTCAACTAGCAATCAGCCCCAGCATTTT
TRBV29-1	TRBD1	TRBJ2-7	.	CSAGGQGSYEQYF	TGCAGCGCAGGGGGACAGGGCTCCTACGAGCAGTACTTC
TRBV7-3	.	TRBJ1-6	.	CASSLSASNSPLHF	TGTGCCAGCAGCTTATCGGCTTCTAATTCACCCCTCCACTTT
TRBV4-1	TRBD2	TRBJ2-1	many	CASSQATSGALEQFF	TGCGCCAGCAGCCAAGCGACTAGCGGGGCACTTGAGCAGTTCTTC
TRBV9	.	TRBJ2-1	many	CASSPLESYNEQFF	TGTGCCAGCAGCCCGCTAGAGTCCTACAATGAGCAGTTCTTC
TRBV7-2	TRBD1	TRBJ1-2	once	CASSLAGTGDHYGYTF	TGTGCCAGCAGCTTAGCAGGGACAGGGGACCACTATGGCTACACCTTC
TRBV20-1	.	TRBJ2-3	.	CSASGSATDTQYF	TGCAGTGCTAGCGGGAGTGCCACAGATACGCAGTATTTT